The 19 T cell receptor beta chains listed next were all sequenced from one sample in a study of cytomegalovirus exposure and HLA in healthy donors. The primer mix had 60 Vbeta and 13 Jbeta primers. Clones were read by immunoSEQ multiplex PCR, and TCRdb kept only the in-frame ones, dropping some. The sample shows roughly 100,000 clones, roughly 79% of them seen only once. What was sequenced was PBMCs. Receptors were obtained from a man aged 55 to 70 in good health and CMV-seropositive.

The J gene is TRBJ2-7, the V gene TRBV10-3, with D perhaps matching TRBD2 (7 bases). Between the trimmed V and J ends, which lost 11 bases and 7 bases, there was a span of 18 bases. The CDR3 sequence is 12 residues long. Germline V gene data show CDR1 as ENHRY and CDR2 as SYGVKD. CDR3 region: CASAGGPEEQYF. The CDR3, as DNA: TGTGCCTCCGCCGGGGGGCCGGAGGAGCAGTACTTC.

V usage is TRBV5-1 and J usage is TRBJ2-1; a weak D match, TRBD1 (6 bases). CDR3 size: 15 residues. CDR1 and CDR2 from the germline V gene are SGHRS and YFSETQ. V was trimmed by 3 bases and J by 1 base, leaving 11 bases between them. CDR3 in DNA: TGCGCCAGCAGCTACCAAGGGGGATCCTACAATGAGCAGTTCTTC. This codes for CASSYQGGSYNEQFF.

The rearrangement joins TRBV10-1 to TRBJ2-3; TRBD1 matches 9 bases. The CDR3 is 17 residues long. The V gene's germline CDR1 is WNHNN and CDR2 SYGVQD (reference sequence). V trimming: 4 bases; J trimming: 2 bases; junction bases outside the gene matches: 10. CDR3 nucleotides: TGCGCCAGCAGTGGCCCCTCGACAGGGGGATTCACAGATACGCAGTATTTT. Protein sequence: CASSGPSTGGFTDTQYF.

The J gene is TRBJ1-1, the V gene TRBV5-1; D possibly corresponds to TRBD1 (5 bases). The CDR3 is made up of 14 amino acids. V shed 4 bases and J shed 7 bases, with 17 bases lying between them. From germline, CDR1 is SGHRS and CDR2 YFSETQ. CDR3 residues: CASSPSQGGGEAFF. The CDR3 DNA follows: TGCGCCAGCAGCCCCTCCCAGGGTGGTGGTGAAGCTTTCTTT.

V and J are TRBV7-9 and TRBJ1-1; no definite D call. The ends were cut back, 2 bases at V and 0 bases at J, with 7 bases in the middle. CDR1 SEHNR and CDR2 FQNEAQ come from the germline V gene (reference sequence). The CDR3 is 14 amino acids. CDR3 in amino acids: CASSLSQMNTEAFF. Here the CDR3 DNA reads TGTGCCAGCAGCTTAAGTCAGATGAACACTGAAGCTTTCTTT.

This clone was seen more than once but under ten times. The V gene is TRBV4-3, the J gene TRBJ2-3; TRBD1 matches at 9 bases. The CDR3 totals 16 residues. V was pared by 4 bases and J by 3 bases, with 8 bases of the junction left unmatched. Germline values: CDR1 LGHNA, CDR2 YSLEER. CDR3 sequence (DNA): TGCGCCAGCAGCCCGACTCCGGGACAGGGAACAGATACGCAGTATTTT. It specifies CASSPTPGQGTDTQYF.

The rearrangement joins TRBV27 to TRBJ1-2; 10 positions agree with TRBD1. The CDR3 consists of 14 residues. In germline, CDR1 is MNHEY, CDR2 SMNVEV (reference sequence). V lost 2 bases to trimming and J lost 5 bases; unmatched junction nucleotides: 2. CDR3 nucleotide sequence: TGTGCCAGCAGTTTAAGGGGACAGGGGTATGGCTACACCTTC. Translation: CASSLRGQGYGYTF.

In its sample, this clone was seen a few times. The rearrangement joins TRBV6-5 to TRBJ2-3, with 12 nucleotides matching TRBD2. CDR1 is MNHEY and CDR2 is SVGAGI in the germline V gene. CDR3 length: 15 residues. V shed 6 bases, J shed 1 base, and the junction held 2 bases outside the gene matches. In nucleotides, the CDR3 is TGTGCCAGCAGCCTAGCGGGGGGGCGCACAGATACGCAGTATTTT. As protein: CASSLAGGRTDTQYF.

The genes are TRBV6-4 and TRBJ2-2; D may be TRBD1 (6 bases). Germline lookup yields CDR1 MRHNA and CDR2 SNTAGT. With 5 bases removed from V and 6 bases from J, the gap between germline ends came to 19 bases. This CDR3 is built from 16 residues. CDR3 sequence: CASSMTPGHPAGELFF. The CDR3 coding sequence is TGTGCCAGCAGTATGACCCCGGGACATCCCGCCGGGGAGCTGTTTTTT.

Only a few counts were recorded for this clone. This rearrangement joins TRBV5-1 to TRBJ1-2; 12 positions agree with TRBD1. Unmatched junction bases numbered 12, after V lost 4 bases and J lost 8 bases. The germline CDR1 and CDR2 sequences are SGHRS and YFSETQ. The CDR3 runs 16 residues. This CDR3 reads CASSPVVGQGAMGYTF. The CDR3 region has the DNA TGCGCCAGCAGCCCTGTTGTGGGACAGGGGGCGATGGGCTACACCTTC.

J is TRBJ1-3 and V is TRBV7-8; 7 nucleotides align to TRBD1. The V gene end was trimmed by 1 base and the J gene end by 4 bases; junction bases not matched to a gene: 1. The CDR3 length is 14 residues. Germline CDR1 is SGHVS and CDR2 is FQNEAQ. The CDR3 region has the DNA TGTGCCAGCAGCTTAGGGGACAGAGGAAACACCATATATTTT. Residues: CASSLGDRGNTIYF.

The table lists this clone with a few counts. The chain employs TRBV11-2 and TRBJ1-1; D is perhaps TRBD1 (6 bases). The germline V and J ends were trimmed by 6 bases and 6 bases, with 17 bases remaining between them. Germline assignment: CDR1 SGHAT and CDR2 FQNNGV. This CDR3 spans 14 amino acids. The CDR3 sequence: CASRGFQGPPEAFF. CDR3 nucleotides: TGTGCCAGCAGGGGGTTCCAGGGGCCCCCTGAAGCTTTCTTT.

The chain carries TRBV28 and TRBJ1-2; D gene unclear. The germline V gene has CDR1 MDHEN and CDR2 SYDVKM. Trimming took 5 bases from V and 4 from J, leaving 11 bases between them. The CDR3 has 13 amino acids. CDR3: CASSPGELYGYTF. CDR3 DNA: TGTGCCAGCAGTCCCGGTGAGCTCTATGGCTACACCTTC.

V is TRBV5-1 and J is TRBJ2-5, with 9 bases identical to TRBD1. CDR1 and CDR2 (germline): SGHRS, YFSETQ. The trim removed 0 bases at V and 2 bases at J, leaving 2 bases unmatched. The CDR3 contains 15 residues. CDR3 protein: CASSLGQGGQETQYF. The CDR3 DNA is TGCGCCAGCAGCTTGGGACAGGGGGGACAAGAGACCCAGTACTTC.

V usage is TRBV29-1 and J usage is TRBJ1-1; TRBD1 agrees at 8 bases. In germline, CDR1 is SQVTM, CDR2 ANQGSEA. Trimming removed 4 bases from V and 2 bases from J; junction bases left unmatched: 9. This CDR3 has 15 amino acids. The CDR3 is CSVGGRGLQNTEAFF. CDR3 DNA sequence: TGCAGCGTTGGAGGCAGGGGGCTTCAAAACACTGAAGCTTTCTTT. Drawing the rest from reference TRBV29-1 and TRBJ1-1, the complete variable domain is SAVISQKPSRDICQRGTSLTIQCQVDSQVTMMFWYRQQPGQSLTLIATANQGSEATYESGFVIDKFPISRPNLTFSTLTVSNMSPEDSSIYLCSVGGRGLQNTEAFFGQGTRLTVV.

The chain combines TRBV9 with TRBJ1-6, with TRBD1 matching over 7 bases. Germline CDR1 and CDR2: SGDLS and YYNGEE. V lost 3 bases and J lost 13; bases outside the gene matches: 10. The CDR3 contains 14 residues. Written as DNA, the CDR3 is TGTGCCAGCAGCGCAGAGACAGGGCTGGCCCCCCTCCACTTT. This encodes CASSAETGLAPLHF.

This chain links TRBV5-1 with TRBJ1-1, with D perhaps TRBD1 (5 bases). Germline CDR1 is SGHRS and CDR2 is YFSETQ. V was trimmed by 0 bases and J by 4 bases, leaving 13 bases between them. The CDR3 has 15 amino acids. The CDR3 loop reads CASSLVGGEGTEAFF. CDR3 sequence (DNA): TGCGCCAGCAGCTTGGTTGGGGGGGAGGGCACTGAAGCTTTCTTT. Based on the CDR3 plus reference TRBV5-1 and TRBJ1-1, the full variable domain is KAGVTQTPRYLIKTRGQQVTLSCSPISGHRSVSWYQQTPGQGLQFLFEYFSETQRNKGNFPGRFSGRQFSNSRSEMNVSTLELGDSALYLCASSLVGGEGTEAFFGQGTRLTVV.

V usage is TRBV2 and J usage is TRBJ2-2; 9 nucleotides agree with TRBD1. Germline V gene sequence: CDR1 SNHLY, CDR2 FYNNEI. The CDR3 totals 15 residues. V lost 6 bases, J lost 7 bases, and 9 bases stayed unmatched. The CDR3 region is CASRIQGAGDGELFF. The CDR3 nucleotides read TGTGCCAGCAGAATACAGGGGGCTGGGGACGGGGAGCTGTTTTTT. Variable domain in full (rest from reference TRBV2 and TRBJ2-2): EPEVTQTPSHQVTQMGQEVILRCVPISNHLYFYWYRQILGQKVEFLVSFYNNEISEKSEIFDDQFSVERPDGSNFTLKIRSTKLEDSAMYFCASRIQGAGDGELFFGEGSRLTVL.

The V and J genes are TRBV9 and TRBJ2-7; perhaps TRBD2 as D (5 bases). The germline V and J ends were trimmed by 3 bases and 3 bases, with 10 bases remaining between them. This CDR3 has 13 residues. The V gene's germline CDR1 is SGDLS and CDR2 YYNGEE. This chain's CDR3 is CASSESGDYEQYF. The CDR3 nucleotides read TGTGCCAGCAGCGAGTCCGGGGACTACGAGCAGTACTTC. Full variable domain (outside the CDR3, taken from reference TRBV9 and TRBJ2-7): DSGVTQTPKHLITATGQRVTLRCSPRSGDLSVYWYQQSLDQGLQFLIQYYNGEERAKGNILERFSAQQFPDLHSELNLSSLELGDSALYFCASSESGDYEQYFGPGTRLTVT.